The 32 T cell receptor beta chains presented below share a single source sample, sequenced in a study of blood T cell repertoires in COVID-19. Here immunoSEQ multiplex PCR was the method, and the copy in TCRdb shows in-frame clones only, minus some. Of 250,000 to 300,000 clones detected, less than 90% appear once; the ten largest clones hold over 4.5%. The sequenced sample consisted of peripheral blood. All receptors come from a man in his fifties or sixties who had recovered from COVID-19.

The genes are TRBV10-3 and TRBJ2-1, with 8 bases lining up with TRBD2. The CDR3 has 15 amino acids. V lost 4 bases to trimming and J lost 0 bases; unmatched junction nucleotides: 2. Germline V gene data show CDR1 as ENHRY and CDR2 as SYGVKD. CDR3 DNA: TGTGCCATCAGTGCAAGCGGGAGCTCCTACAATGAGCAGTTCTTC. Protein sequence: CAISASGSSYNEQFF.

This chain uses TRBV18 with TRBJ2-7; 8 nucleotides match TRBD2. Germline CDR1 KGHSH, CDR2 LQKENI. The trim removed 4 bases at V and 7 bases at J, leaving 6 bases unmatched. The CDR3 loop spans 13 amino acids. In DNA, the CDR3 is TGTGCCAGCTCACTGGGACTAGAGGGAGAGCAGTACTTC. Translating gives CASSLGLEGEQYF.

The genes are TRBV11-2 and TRBJ2-1; perhaps TRBD1 as D (6 bases). This CDR3 is built from 14 residues. V lost 4 bases to trimming and J lost 9 bases, with 16 bases between them. In germline, CDR1 is SGHAT, CDR2 FQNNGV. The CDR3 DNA reads TGTGCCAGCAGCTCTACGGATCAGGGGCGTGAGCAGTTCTTC. Translation gives CASSSTDQGREQFF.

The V call is TRBV7-7, the J call TRBJ1-6, with 10 bases lining up with TRBD1. This CDR3 has 15 residues. Germline-derived CDR1 and CDR2 are SSHAT and FNYEAQ (reference sequence). V trimming: 5 bases; J trimming: 10 bases; junction bases outside the gene matches: 8. CDR3 in amino acids: CASSRRQGANSPLHF. CDR3 DNA: TGTGCCAGCAGCCGAAGACAGGGGGCAAACTCACCCCTCCACTTT.

This clone was detected only a few times. This chain uses TRBV5-6 with TRBJ1-2; 7 positions agree with TRBD1. V shed 4 bases, J shed 4 bases, and the junction held 4 bases outside the gene matches. CDR1 and CDR2 (germline): SGHDT, YYEEEE. The CDR3 has 13 residues. The CDR3 DNA reads as TGTGCCAGCAGCAAGGACAGGCTCTATGGCTACACCTTC. This sequence encodes CASSKDRLYGYTF.

This clone has only one observation. This chain joins TRBV6-5 and TRBJ2-1; TRBD2 agrees at 10 bases. The trim removed 8 bases at V and 2 bases at J, leaving 6 bases unmatched. Looked up from germline, CDR1 is MNHEY and CDR2 is SVGAGI. The CDR3 covers 15 residues. CDR3: CASRIGTSAYNEQFF. CDR3 bases: TGTGCCAGCCGAATCGGGACTAGCGCCTACAATGAGCAGTTCTTC.

The CDR3 loop reads CASSLFRGAYEQYF. The DNA for the CDR3 is TGTGCCAGCAGTTTATTTCGGGGGGCCTACGAGCAGTACTTC. The chain uses TRBV27 and TRBJ2-7; TRBD2 matches 7 bases. CDR1 is MNHEY and CDR2 is SMNVEV in the germline V gene (reference sequence). After removal of 1 base from V and 2 bases from J, the junction contained 2 bases not matched to a gene. CDR3 length equals 14 residues.

This chain connects TRBV10-2 to TRBJ2-7, with D perhaps matching TRBD2 (6 bases). V was trimmed by 5 bases and J by 6 bases, leaving 11 bases between them. Per the germline V gene, CDR1 is WSHSY and CDR2 is SAAADI. The CDR3 totals 12 residues. This CDR3 is CASSLTSSEQYF. CDR3 nucleotides: TGCGCCAGCAGTCTTACTAGCTCCGAGCAGTACTTC.

The V and J genes are TRBV19 and TRBJ1-5; D unclear. Trimming shortened V by 1 base and J by 3 bases, and 10 bases separated the two germline ends. From germline, CDR1 is LNHDA and CDR2 SQIVND (reference sequence). The CDR3 runs 15 residues. CDR3 loop: CASSIVRSYNQPQHF. The CDR3 DNA follows: TGTGCCAGTAGTATAGTGCGGTCGTACAATCAGCCCCAGCATTTT.

The V call is TRBV30, the J call TRBJ1-5; maybe TRBD1 (5 bases). CDR3 length: 13 amino acids. Germline lookup yields CDR1 GTSNPN and CDR2 SVGIG (reference sequence). V was pared by 4 bases and J by 1 base, with 8 bases between. CDR3: CAWNGGSNQPQHF. The CDR3 nucleotides are TGTGCCTGGAATGGGGGGAGCAATCAGCCCCAGCATTTT. Looking up the rest from reference TRBV30 and TRBJ1-5 gives the full variable domain: SQTIHQWPATLVQPVGSPLSLECTVEGTSNPNLYWYRQAAGRGLQLLFYSVGIGQISSEVPQNLSASRPQDRQFILSSKKLLLSDSGFYLCAWNGGSNQPQHFGDGTRLSIL.

The gene calls are TRBV7-3 and TRBJ2-6, with D maybe TRBD2 (5 bases). The ends were cut back, 8 bases at V and 2 bases at J, with 25 bases in the middle. The CDR3 spans 19 residues. The germline gives CDR1 SGHTA, CDR2 FQGTGA. CDR3 sequence (DNA): TGTGCCAGCTCCGACCAACCACCGATTCTAGCTCCTGGGGCCAACGTCCTGACTTTC. It specifies CASSDQPPILAPGANVLTF. Supplemented by reference TRBV7-3 and TRBJ2-6, the full variable domain reads GAGVSQTPSNKVTEKGKYVELRCDPISGHTALYWYRQSLGQGPEFLIYFQGTGAADDSGLPNDRFFAVRPEGSVSTLKIQRTERGDSAVYLCASSDQPPILAPGANVLTFGAGSRLTVL.

The CDR3 spells CASSFRQGYQETQYF. CDR3 DNA: TGTGCCAGCAGTTTTAGGCAGGGGTACCAAGAGACCCAGTACTTC. This chain links TRBV28 with TRBJ2-5; perhaps TRBD1 as D (6 bases). Germline loops: CDR1 MDHEN, CDR2 SYDVKM. The CDR3 loop spans 15 amino acids. Trimming shortened V by 3 bases and J by 0 bases, and 11 bases separated the two germline ends.

J is TRBJ2-3 and V is TRBV29-1; 9 bases are a match to TRBD2. Germline V gives CDR1 SQVTM, CDR2 ANQGSEA. The CDR3 is 17 residues long. Germline trimming cut 7 bases from V and 0 bases from J; bases unmatched to any gene: 14. The CDR3 here is CSGQGLAGLTSTDTQYF. CDR3 DNA sequence: TGCAGCGGGCAAGGGCTAGCGGGACTAACTAGCACAGATACGCAGTATTTT.

DNA of the CDR3: TGCGCCAGCAGCTCAGAACCAGGACTCTCTGGAAACACCATATATTTT. This encodes CASSSEPGLSGNTIYF. V and J are TRBV5-1 and TRBJ1-3; D gene uncertain. The CDR3 is 16 amino acids. Looked up from germline, CDR1 is SGHRS and CDR2 is YFSETQ. Trimming cost V 3 bases and J 0 bases, with 13 bases left between them.

The chain is built from TRBV19 and TRBJ2-5; 7 bases are a match to TRBD2. V was pared by 9 bases and J by 5 bases, with 18 bases of the junction left unmatched. The CDR3 consists of 16 residues. Per germline, CDR1 LNHDA and CDR2 SQIVND (reference sequence). The CDR3 coding sequence is TGTGCCAGCTCCCTAAAGGGCGGGGGAGAGGCGGAGACCCAGTACTTC. Amino acid sequence: CASSLKGGGEAETQYF. Supplemented by reference TRBV19 and TRBJ2-5, the full variable domain reads DGGITQSPKYLFRKEGQNVTLSCEQNLNHDAMYWYRQDPGQGLRLIYYSQIVNDFQKGDIAEGYSVSREKKESFPLTVTSAQKNPTAFYLCASSLKGGGEAETQYFGPGTRLLVL.

This clone was seen more than once but under ten times. V usage is TRBV12-3 or TRBV12-4 and J usage is TRBJ1-6, with D perhaps TRBD1 (5 bases). The CDR3 covers 13 residues. V was clipped by 1 base and J by 11 bases, with 9 bases between them. CDR3 amino acids: CASSLVGGAPLHF. CDR3 sequence (DNA): TGTGCCAGCAGTTTAGTTGGAGGGGCACCCCTCCACTTT.

The chain recombines TRBV18 with TRBJ2-7, with 14 bases that match TRBD2. After removal of 3 bases from V and 2 bases from J, the junction contained 6 bases not matched to a gene. CDR1 is KGHSH, CDR2 LQKENI, per germline. This CDR3 is 17 amino acids long. The CDR3 DNA reads as TGTGCCAGCTCACCGATGCCGGGACTAGCGGGGGCCTACGAGCAGTACTTC. Encoded protein: CASSPMPGLAGAYEQYF.

The genes are TRBV7-9 and TRBJ1-4; 9 bases are shared with TRBD1. CDR3 length equals 15 residues. Germline V CDR1 and CDR2: SEHNR, FQNEAQ (reference sequence). The J segment lost 8 bases and the V segment lost 5 bases, leaving 9 bases of the junction unmatched. CDR3 in amino acids: CASSPRDREEEKLFF. CDR3 nucleotide sequence: TGTGCCAGCAGCCCACGGGACAGGGAAGAAGAAAAACTGTTTTTT.

This rearrangement joins TRBV11-2 to TRBJ2-1, with 7 bases that match TRBD2. Germline V gene lookup returns CDR1 SGHAT and CDR2 FQNNGV. The CDR3 totals 15 residues. V lost 1 base, J lost 2 bases, and 2 bases stayed unmatched. CDR3 DNA: TGTGCCAGCAGCTTAGCAGGACTAGCCTACAATGAGCAGTTCTTC. Amino acids: CASSLAGLAYNEQFF.

The V call is TRBV5-1, the J call TRBJ2-3; 12 nucleotides line up with TRBD1. This CDR3 region has 17 residues. Trimming took 0 bases from V and 1 from J; bases not matched to a gene: 3. From germline, CDR1 is SGHRS and CDR2 YFSETQ. CDR3 sequence: CASSLGDRGRGTDTQYF. The CDR3 nucleotides are TGCGCCAGCAGCTTGGGGGACAGGGGGCGAGGCACAGATACGCAGTATTTT. Full variable domain (remainder filled in from reference TRBV5-1 and TRBJ2-3): KAGVTQTPRYLIKTRGQQVTLSCSPISGHRSVSWYQQTPGQGLQFLFEYFSETQRNKGNFPGRFSGRQFSNSRSEMNVSTLELGDSALYLCASSLGDRGRGTDTQYFGPGTRLTVL.

V and J are TRBV5-1 and TRBJ2-2, with 7 nucleotides matching TRBD1. V trimming: 4 bases; J trimming: 0 bases; junction bases outside the gene matches: 21. The CDR3 has 21 amino acids. From germline, CDR1 is SGHRS and CDR2 YFSETQ. CDR3 sequence: CASSGARRADRVSSNTGELFF. The CDR3 nucleotides read TGCGCCAGCAGCGGCGCACGTCGGGCTGACAGGGTTAGTTCGAACACCGGGGAGCTGTTTTTT.

This chain links TRBV15 with TRBJ2-5; D might be TRBD2 (5 bases). Trimming took 0 bases from V and 3 from J, leaving 8 bases between them. Per germline, CDR1 LNHNV and CDR2 YYDKDF (reference sequence). This CDR3 region has 14 residues. The CDR3 sequence is CATSRDLREETQYF. CDR3 sequence (DNA): TGTGCCACCAGCAGAGATCTGAGGGAAGAGACCCAGTACTTC.

The chain joins TRBV7-8 to TRBJ2-3; 11 bases agree with TRBD1. CDR3 length: 15 amino acids. The V gene's germline CDR1 is SGHVS and CDR2 FQNEAQ. V lost 4 bases, J lost 10 bases, and 10 bases stayed unmatched. CDR3 sequence reads: CASSSRGQGASSQYF. CDR3 bases: TGTGCCAGCAGCTCCCGCGGACAGGGGGCCAGTTCGCAGTATTTT.

This chain uses TRBV27 with TRBJ2-3, with D possibly being TRBD1 (5 bases). V was trimmed by 6 bases and J by 5 bases, leaving 18 bases between them. Germline V gene data show CDR1 as MNHEY and CDR2 as SMNVEV (reference sequence). The CDR3 loop spans 15 amino acids. CDR3 sequence: CASRSYLVDRDTQYF. In DNA form, the CDR3 reads TGTGCCAGCAGGTCATACCTAGTCGACAGAGATACGCAGTATTTT.

Only a few counts were recorded for this clone. V is TRBV20-1 and J is TRBJ2-5; D gene unclear. There are 11 residues in the CDR3. Trimming pared 6 bases from V and 5 bases from J, leaving 10 bases between. Germline CDR1 reads DFQATT; CDR2 reads SNEGSKA (reference sequence). The CDR3 loop is CSASPTETQYF. The CDR3 coding sequence is TGCAGTGCGAGTCCGACTGAGACCCAGTACTTC.

The J gene is TRBJ2-3, the V gene TRBV11-1; 10 bases fit TRBD2. Germline CDR1 reads SGHAT; CDR2 reads FQDESV (reference sequence). The J segment lost 4 bases and the V segment lost 6 bases, leaving 7 bases of the junction unmatched. The CDR3 contains 15 residues. In DNA form, the CDR3 reads TGTGCCAGCAGGTTAAAGCGGGGGGGGTCAGATACGCAGTATTTT. Protein sequence: CASRLKRGGSDTQYF.

The chain combines TRBV5-1 with TRBJ1-2; tentative D call: TRBD1 (6 bases). This CDR3 contains 11 residues. Germline CDR1 and CDR2: SGHRS and YFSETQ. With 6 bases removed from V and 8 bases from J, the gap between germline ends came to 11 bases. CDR3 nucleotides: TGCGCCAGCACCGGGACACAAGGCTACACCTTC. This translates into CASTGTQGYTF.

CDR3 nucleotides: TGTGCCAGCAGCTTTCCGGGACAGGGTTTCGAGCAGTACTTC. This translates into CASSFPGQGFEQYF. The gene calls are TRBV5-4 and TRBJ2-7, with 9 bases fitting TRBD1. The CDR3 has 14 residues. The germline V gene encodes CDR1 SGHNT and CDR2 YYREEE (reference sequence). The V gene end was trimmed by 2 bases and the J gene end by 6 bases; junction bases not matched to a gene: 6.

The chain uses TRBV6-1 and TRBJ1-4, with 7 bases matching TRBD1. This CDR3 has 14 amino acids. J was trimmed by 8 bases and V by 2 bases; bases with no gene match: 5. The germline gives CDR1 MNHNS, CDR2 SASEGT. The DNA of the CDR3 is TGTGCCAGCAGTGAACCCACAGGGGCGGAAAAACTGTTTTTT. It yields the protein CASSEPTGAEKLFF.

The chain uses TRBV19 and TRBJ1-5; tentative D call: TRBD1 (5 bases). CDR3 length: 16 amino acids. CDR1 is LNHDA and CDR2 is SQIVND in the germline V gene (reference sequence). Trimming stripped 2 bases from V and 2 bases from J, with 13 bases between. The CDR3 protein is CASSITSAGGNQPQHF. The CDR3 region has the DNA TGTGCCAGTAGTATAACCTCCGCGGGGGGCAATCAGCCCCAGCATTTT.

The CDR3 bases are TGTGCCAGCAGTGAACCGGGAAGGGGAGGGGAGCAGTACTTC. Protein sequence: CASSEPGRGGEQYF. The chain uses TRBV6-1 and TRBJ2-7; 7 bases are shared with TRBD2. The CDR3 is 14 amino acids. Germline V gene data show CDR1 as MNHNS and CDR2 as SASEGT. Losses at the gene ends were 2 bases for V and 7 bases for J; bases not matched to a gene: 8.

CDR3 sequence: CASSSEQGAKDTQYF. DNA of the CDR3: TGTGCCAGCAGCTCCGAGCAGGGGGCTAAAGATACGCAGTATTTT. The gene calls are TRBV11-2 and TRBJ2-3; TRBD1 aligns across 8 bases. The CDR3 totals 15 residues. Germline V CDR1 and CDR2: SGHAT, FQNNGV. Trimming took 4 bases from V and 5 from J; bases not matched to a gene: 8.